The rows below give T cell receptor beta chains drawn from one sample of a study of Graves' ophthalmopathy and Graves' hyperthyroidism. TCRdb passed the multiplex PCR reads through MiXCR, listing each CDR3 protein once. Of approximately 480,000 distinct CDR3 sequences listed, around 14% are singletons. Input material: blood. The source is a woman aged 25-40 years with Graves' ophthalmopathy. CDR3s leave out the opening cysteine and the closing phenylalanine or tryptophan.

CDR3 length	V gene	J gene	CDR3 protein
11	TRBV2	TRBJ2-5	ASMGRLKETQY
14	TRBV20-1	TRBJ2-4	SARQPRGGGKNIKY
14	TRBV28	TRBJ1-5	ASSSGQLRGNQPQH
13	TRBV5-5	TRBJ1-5	ASSATVYSNQPQH
12	TRBV11-2	TRBJ2-5	ASSLRRREETQY
13	TRBV10-3	TRBJ2-2	AIPTSGSQTGELF
12	TRBV6-5	TRBJ2-5	ASSYTDEAETQY
13	TRBV19	TRBJ1-2	ASSPVGHSNYGYT
13	TRBV7-3	TRBJ1-1	ASSLGRGAYTEAF
13	TRBV7-6	TRBJ2-7	ASSRAGGGSYEQY
14	TRBV11-2	TRBJ2-7	ASSLESRDTSLKQY
10	TRBV27	TRBJ2-2	ASSSTTGELF
13	TRBV9	TRBJ2-6	ASSGWAHGANVLT
11	TRBV9	TRBJ1-1	ASSAWSHTEAF
13	TRBV20-1	TRBJ2-7	SARDPERTTYEQY
12	TRBV7-9	TRBJ2-5	ASSNRQGVETQY
12	TRBV14	TRBJ1-2	ASSQRQGIYGYT